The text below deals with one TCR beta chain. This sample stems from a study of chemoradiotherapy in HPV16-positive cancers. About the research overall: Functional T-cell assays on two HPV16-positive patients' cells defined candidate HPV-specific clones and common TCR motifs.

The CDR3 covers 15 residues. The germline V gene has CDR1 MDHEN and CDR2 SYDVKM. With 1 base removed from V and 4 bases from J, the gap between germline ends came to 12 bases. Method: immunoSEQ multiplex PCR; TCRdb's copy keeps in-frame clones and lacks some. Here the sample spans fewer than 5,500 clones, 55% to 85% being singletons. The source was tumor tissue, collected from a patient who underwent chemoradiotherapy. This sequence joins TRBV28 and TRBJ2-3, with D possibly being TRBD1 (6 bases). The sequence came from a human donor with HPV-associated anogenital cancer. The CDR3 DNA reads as TGTGCCAGCAGTTTATCAGTCAGGGGCGCAGATACGCAGTATTTT. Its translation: CASSLSVRGADTQYF.